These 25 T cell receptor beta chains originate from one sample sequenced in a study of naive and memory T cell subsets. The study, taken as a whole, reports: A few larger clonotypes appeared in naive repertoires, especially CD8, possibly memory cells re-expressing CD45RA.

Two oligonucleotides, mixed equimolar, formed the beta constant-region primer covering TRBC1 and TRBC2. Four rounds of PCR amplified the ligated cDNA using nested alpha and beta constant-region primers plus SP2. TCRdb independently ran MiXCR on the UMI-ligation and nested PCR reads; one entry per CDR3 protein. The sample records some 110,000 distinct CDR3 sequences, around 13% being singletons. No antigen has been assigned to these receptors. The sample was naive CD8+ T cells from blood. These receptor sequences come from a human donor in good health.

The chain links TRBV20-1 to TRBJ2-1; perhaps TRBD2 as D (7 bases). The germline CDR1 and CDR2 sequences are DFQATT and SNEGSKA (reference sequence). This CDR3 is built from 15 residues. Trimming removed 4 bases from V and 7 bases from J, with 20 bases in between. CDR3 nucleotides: TGCAGTGCTAAGGAGGGGGACTACCTTGGGAATGAGCAGTTCTTC. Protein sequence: CSAKEGDYLGNEQFF.

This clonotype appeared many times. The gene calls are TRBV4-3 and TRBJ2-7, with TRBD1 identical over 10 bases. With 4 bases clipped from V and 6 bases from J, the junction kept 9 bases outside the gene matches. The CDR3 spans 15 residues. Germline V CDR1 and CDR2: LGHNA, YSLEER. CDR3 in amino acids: CASSPRDRGGSEQYF. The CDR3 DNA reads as TGCGCCAGCAGCCCCCGGGACAGGGGAGGCAGCGAGCAGTACTTC.

In DNA form, the CDR3 reads TGTGCCAGCAGCCAAGATCGGGTTGCAGTAACCTACAATGAGCAGTTCTTC. As protein: CASSQDRVAVTYNEQFF. This rearrangement joins TRBV3-1 to TRBJ2-1; D is unresolved. There are 17 residues in the CDR3. Per germline, CDR1 LGHDT and CDR2 YNNKEL (reference sequence). The V gene lost 0 bases and the J gene lost 2 bases, with 14 bases spanning the gap.

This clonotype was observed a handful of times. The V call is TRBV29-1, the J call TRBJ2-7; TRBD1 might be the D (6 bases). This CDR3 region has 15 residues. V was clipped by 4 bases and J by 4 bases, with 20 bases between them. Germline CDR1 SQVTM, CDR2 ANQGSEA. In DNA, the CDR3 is TGCAGCGTTGTGGGATGGGGCAGGGGTTCTTACGAGCAGTACTTC. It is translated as CSVVGWGRGSYEQYF.

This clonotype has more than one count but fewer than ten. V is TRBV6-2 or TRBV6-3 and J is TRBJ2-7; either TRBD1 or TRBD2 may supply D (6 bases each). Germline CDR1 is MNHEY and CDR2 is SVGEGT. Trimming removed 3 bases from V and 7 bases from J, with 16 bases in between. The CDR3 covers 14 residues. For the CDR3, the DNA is TGTGCCAGCAGTTATCGGGGGACAAATCGGGAGCAGTACTTC. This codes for CASSYRGTNREQYF.

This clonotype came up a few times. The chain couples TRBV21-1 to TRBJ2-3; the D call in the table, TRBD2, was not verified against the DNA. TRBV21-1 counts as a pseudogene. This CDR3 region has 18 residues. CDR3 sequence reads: CASSKVWLKTGGRHTQYF. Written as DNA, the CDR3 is TGTGCCAGCAGCAAAGTGTGGTTAAAAACGGGAGGGCGACATACGCAGTATTTT.

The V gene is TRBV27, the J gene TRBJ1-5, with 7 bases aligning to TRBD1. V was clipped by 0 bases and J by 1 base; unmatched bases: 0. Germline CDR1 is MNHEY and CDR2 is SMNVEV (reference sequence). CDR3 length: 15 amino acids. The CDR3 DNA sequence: TGTGCCAGCAGTTTATCGACAGGGAGCAATCAGCCCCAGCATTTT. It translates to CASSLSTGSNQPQHF.

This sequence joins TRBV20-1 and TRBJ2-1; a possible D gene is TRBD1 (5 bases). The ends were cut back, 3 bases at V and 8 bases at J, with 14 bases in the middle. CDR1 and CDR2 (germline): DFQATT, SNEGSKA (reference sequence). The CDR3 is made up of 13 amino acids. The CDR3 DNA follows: TGCAGTGCTAGGCCCCAGGGCGTCGATGAGCAGTTCTTC. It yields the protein CSARPQGVDEQFF.

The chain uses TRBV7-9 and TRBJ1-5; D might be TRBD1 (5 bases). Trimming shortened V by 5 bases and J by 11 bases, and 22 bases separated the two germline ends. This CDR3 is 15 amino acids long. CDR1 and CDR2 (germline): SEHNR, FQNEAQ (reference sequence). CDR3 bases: TGTGCCAGCAGCCTGATCGGGGGGGACGTCGTAGCCCAGCATTTT. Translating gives CASSLIGGDVVAQHF.

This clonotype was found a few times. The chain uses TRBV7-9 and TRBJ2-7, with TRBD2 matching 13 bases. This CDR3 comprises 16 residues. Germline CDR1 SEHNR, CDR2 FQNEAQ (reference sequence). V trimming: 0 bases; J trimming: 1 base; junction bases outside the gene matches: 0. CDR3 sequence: CASSLAGLAGSYEQYF. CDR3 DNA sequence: TGTGCCAGCAGCTTAGCGGGACTAGCGGGGTCCTACGAGCAGTACTTC.

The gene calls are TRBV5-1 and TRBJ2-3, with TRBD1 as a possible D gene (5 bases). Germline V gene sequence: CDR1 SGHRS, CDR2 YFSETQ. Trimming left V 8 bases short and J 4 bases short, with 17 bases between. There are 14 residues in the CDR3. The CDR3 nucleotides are TGCGCCAGTACCACAGGTCTATCGGCAGATACGCAGTATTTT. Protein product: CASTTGLSADTQYF.

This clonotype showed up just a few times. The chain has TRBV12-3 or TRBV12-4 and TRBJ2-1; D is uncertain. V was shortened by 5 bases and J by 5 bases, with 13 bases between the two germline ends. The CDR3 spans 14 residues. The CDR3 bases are TGTGCCAGCAGTCCCGCGGTATGGGACAATGAGCAGTTCTTC. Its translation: CASSPAVWDNEQFF.

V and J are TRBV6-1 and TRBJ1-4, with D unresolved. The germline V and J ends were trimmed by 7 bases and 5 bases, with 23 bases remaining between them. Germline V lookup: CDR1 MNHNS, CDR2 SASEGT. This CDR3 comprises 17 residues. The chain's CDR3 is CASTIVTGLLSNEKLFF. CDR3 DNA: TGTGCCAGCACTATCGTAACCGGACTTCTCTCCAATGAAAAACTGTTTTTT.

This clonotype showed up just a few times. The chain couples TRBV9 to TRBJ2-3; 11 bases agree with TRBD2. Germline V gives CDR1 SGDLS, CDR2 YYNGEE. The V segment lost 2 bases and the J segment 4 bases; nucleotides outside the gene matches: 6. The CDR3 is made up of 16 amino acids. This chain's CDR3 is CASSVGTSGFPDTQYF. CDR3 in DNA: TGTGCCAGCAGCGTCGGGACTAGCGGATTCCCAGATACGCAGTATTTT. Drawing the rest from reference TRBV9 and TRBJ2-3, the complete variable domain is DSGVTQTPKHLITATGQRVTLRCSPRSGDLSVYWYQQSLDQGLQFLIQYYNGEERAKGNILERFSAQQFPDLHSELNLSSLELGDSALYFCASSVGTSGFPDTQYFGPGTRLTVL.

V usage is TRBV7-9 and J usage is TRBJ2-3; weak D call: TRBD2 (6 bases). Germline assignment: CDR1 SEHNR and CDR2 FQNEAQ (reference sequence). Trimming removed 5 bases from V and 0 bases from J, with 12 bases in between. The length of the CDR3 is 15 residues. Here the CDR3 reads CASSPRDFSTDTQYF. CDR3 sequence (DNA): TGTGCCAGCAGCCCCCGGGACTTCAGCACAGATACGCAGTATTTT. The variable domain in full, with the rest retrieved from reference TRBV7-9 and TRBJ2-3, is DTGVSQNPRHKITKRGQNVTFRCDPISEHNRLYWYRQTLGQGPEFLTYFQNEAQLEKSRLLSDRFSAERPKGSFSTLEIQRTEQGDSAMYLCASSPRDFSTDTQYFGPGTRLTVL.

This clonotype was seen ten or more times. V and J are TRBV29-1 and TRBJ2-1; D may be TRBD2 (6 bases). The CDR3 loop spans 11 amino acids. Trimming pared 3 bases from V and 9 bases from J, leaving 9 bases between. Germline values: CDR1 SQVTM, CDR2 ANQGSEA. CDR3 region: CSVERDGEQFF. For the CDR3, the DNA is TGCAGCGTTGAGCGGGATGGTGAGCAGTTCTTC.

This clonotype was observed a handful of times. CDR3 sequence: CASSSVAGAQFF. In DNA form, the CDR3 reads TGTGCCAGCAGCTCCGTGGCGGGTGCGCAGTTCTTC. The rearrangement uses TRBV11-2 and TRBJ2-1, with D perhaps matching TRBD2 (5 bases). The CDR3 loop spans 12 amino acids. V was trimmed by 4 bases and J by 12 bases, leaving 13 bases between them. The germline V gene encodes CDR1 SGHAT and CDR2 FQNNGV.

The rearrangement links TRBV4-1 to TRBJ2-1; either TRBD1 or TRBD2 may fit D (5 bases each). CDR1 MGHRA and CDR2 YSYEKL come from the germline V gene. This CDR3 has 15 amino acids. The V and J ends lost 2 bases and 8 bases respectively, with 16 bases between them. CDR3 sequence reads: CASSQSIGTGDEQFF. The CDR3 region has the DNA TGCGCCAGCAGCCAATCAATTGGGACGGGCGATGAGCAGTTCTTC.

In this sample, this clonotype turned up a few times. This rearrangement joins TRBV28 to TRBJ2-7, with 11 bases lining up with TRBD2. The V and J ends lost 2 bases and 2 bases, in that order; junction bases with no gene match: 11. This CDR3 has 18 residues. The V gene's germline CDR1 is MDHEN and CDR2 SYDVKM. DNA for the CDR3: TGTGCCAGCAGTTTAACTAGCGGGGGATCCGGGGTCGCCTACGAGCAGTACTTC. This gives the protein CASSLTSGGSGVAYEQYF.

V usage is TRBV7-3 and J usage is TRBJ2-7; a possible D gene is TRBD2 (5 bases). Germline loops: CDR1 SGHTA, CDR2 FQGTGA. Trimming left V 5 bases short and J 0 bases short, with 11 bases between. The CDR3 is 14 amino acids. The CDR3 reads CASSPGDYSYEQYF. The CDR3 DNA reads TGTGCCAGCAGCCCTGGCGACTACTCCTACGAGCAGTACTTC.

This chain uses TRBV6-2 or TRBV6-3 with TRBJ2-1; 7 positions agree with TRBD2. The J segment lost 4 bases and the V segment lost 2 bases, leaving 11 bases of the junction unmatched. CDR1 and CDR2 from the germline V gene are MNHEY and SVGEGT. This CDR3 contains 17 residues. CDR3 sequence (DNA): TGTGCCAGCAGTTACAGCGGGTTCAGCGGGGCTTACAATGAGCAGTTCTTC. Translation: CASSYSGFSGAYNEQFF.

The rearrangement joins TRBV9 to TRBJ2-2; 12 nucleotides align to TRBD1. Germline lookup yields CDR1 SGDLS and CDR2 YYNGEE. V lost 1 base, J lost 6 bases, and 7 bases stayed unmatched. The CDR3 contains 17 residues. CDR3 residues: CASSVRGGQGASGELFF. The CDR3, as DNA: TGTGCCAGCAGCGTAAGGGGGGGACAGGGGGCGTCCGGGGAGCTGTTTTTT.

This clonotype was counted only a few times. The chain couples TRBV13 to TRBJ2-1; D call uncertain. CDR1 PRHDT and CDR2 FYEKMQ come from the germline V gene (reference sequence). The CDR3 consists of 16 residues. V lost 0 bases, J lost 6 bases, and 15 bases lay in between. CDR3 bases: TGTGCCAGCAGCTTAGGGTCTGAGACCGAGAGCAATGAGCAGTTCTTC. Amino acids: CASSLGSETESNEQFF. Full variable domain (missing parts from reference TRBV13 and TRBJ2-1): AAGVIQSPRHLIKEKRETATLKCYPIPRHDTVYWYQQGPGQDPQFLISFYEKMQSDKGSIPDRFSAQQFSDYHSELNMSSLELGDSALYFCASSLGSETESNEQFFGPGTRLTVL.

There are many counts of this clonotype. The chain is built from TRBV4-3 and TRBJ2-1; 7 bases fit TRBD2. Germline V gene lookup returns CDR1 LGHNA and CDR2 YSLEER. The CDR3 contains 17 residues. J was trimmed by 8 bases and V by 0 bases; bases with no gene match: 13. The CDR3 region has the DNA TGCGCCAGCAGCCAAGACACCATGGGAGGAGCGGGATATGAGCAGTTCTTC. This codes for CASSQDTMGGAGYEQFF.

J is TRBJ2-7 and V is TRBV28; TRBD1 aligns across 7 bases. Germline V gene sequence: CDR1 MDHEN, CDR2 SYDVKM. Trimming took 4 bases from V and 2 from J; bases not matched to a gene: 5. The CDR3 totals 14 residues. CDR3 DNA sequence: TGTGCCAGCAGTTGGCCCGGGACAGCCTACGAGCAGTACTTC. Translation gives CASSWPGTAYEQYF.